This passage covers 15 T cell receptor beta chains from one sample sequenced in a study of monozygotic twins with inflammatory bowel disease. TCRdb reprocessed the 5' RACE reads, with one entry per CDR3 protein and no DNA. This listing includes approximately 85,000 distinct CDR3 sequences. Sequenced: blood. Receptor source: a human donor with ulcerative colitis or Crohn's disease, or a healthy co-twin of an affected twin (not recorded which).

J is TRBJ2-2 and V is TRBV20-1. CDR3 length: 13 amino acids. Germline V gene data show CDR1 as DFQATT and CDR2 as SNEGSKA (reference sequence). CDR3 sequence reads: CSANTVNTGELFF.

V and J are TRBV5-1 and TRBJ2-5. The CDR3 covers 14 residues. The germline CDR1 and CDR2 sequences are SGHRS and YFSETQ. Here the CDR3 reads CASSMDSFQETQYF.

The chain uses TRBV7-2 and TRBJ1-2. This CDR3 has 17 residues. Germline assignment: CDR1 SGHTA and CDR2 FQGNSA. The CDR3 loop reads CASSLAGGGGTNYGYTF.

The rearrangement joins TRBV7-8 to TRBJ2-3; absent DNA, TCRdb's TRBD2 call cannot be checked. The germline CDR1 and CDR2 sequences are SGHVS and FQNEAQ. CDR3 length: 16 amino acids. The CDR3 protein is CASSSVAGGNTDTQYF.

This CDR3 is CASSPGRPGGNEKLFF. The V and J genes are TRBV5-1 and TRBJ1-4. Germline values: CDR1 SGHRS, CDR2 YFSETQ. The CDR3 sequence is 16 residues long.

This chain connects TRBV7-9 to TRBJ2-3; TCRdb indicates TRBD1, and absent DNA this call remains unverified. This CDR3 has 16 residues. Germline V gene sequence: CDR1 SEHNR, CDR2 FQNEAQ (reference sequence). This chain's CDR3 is CASSLRARGGTDTQYF.

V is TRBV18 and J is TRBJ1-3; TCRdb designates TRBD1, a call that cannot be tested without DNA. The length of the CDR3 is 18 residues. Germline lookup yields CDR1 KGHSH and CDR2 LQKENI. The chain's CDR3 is CASSPIARDRLSGNTIYF.

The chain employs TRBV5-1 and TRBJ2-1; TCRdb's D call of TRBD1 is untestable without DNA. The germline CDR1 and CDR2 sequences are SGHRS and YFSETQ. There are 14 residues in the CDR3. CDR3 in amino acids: CASSLGQGTGEQFF. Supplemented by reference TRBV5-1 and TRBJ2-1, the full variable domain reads KAGVTQTPRYLIKTRGQQVTLSCSPISGHRSVSWYQQTPGQGLQFLFEYFSETQRNKGNFPGRFSGRQFSNSRSEMNVSTLELGDSALYLCASSLGQGTGEQFFGPGTRLTVL.

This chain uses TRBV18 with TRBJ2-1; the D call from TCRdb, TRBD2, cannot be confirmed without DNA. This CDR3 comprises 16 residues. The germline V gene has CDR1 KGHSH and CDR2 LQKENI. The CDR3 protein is CASSPRTSGGANEQFF.

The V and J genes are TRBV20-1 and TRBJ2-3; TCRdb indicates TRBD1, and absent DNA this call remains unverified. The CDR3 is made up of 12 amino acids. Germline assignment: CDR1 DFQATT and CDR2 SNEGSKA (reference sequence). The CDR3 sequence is CSADTNTDTQYF.

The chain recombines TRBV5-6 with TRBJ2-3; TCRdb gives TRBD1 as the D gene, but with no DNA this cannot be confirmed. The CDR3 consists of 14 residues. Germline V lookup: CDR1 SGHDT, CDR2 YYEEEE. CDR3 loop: CASSSQGWADTQYF.

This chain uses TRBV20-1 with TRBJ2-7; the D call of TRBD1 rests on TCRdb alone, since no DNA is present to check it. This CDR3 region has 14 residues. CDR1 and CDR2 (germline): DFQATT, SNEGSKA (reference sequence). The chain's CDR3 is CSARPPGRPYEQYF.

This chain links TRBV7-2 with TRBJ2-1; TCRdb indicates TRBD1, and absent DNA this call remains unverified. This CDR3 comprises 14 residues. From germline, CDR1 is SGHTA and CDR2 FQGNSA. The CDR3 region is CASSRPGWYNEQFF.

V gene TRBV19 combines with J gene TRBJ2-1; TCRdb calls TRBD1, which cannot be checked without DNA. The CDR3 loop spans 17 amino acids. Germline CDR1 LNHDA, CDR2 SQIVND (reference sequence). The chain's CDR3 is CASLPSAGTGRFNEQFF.

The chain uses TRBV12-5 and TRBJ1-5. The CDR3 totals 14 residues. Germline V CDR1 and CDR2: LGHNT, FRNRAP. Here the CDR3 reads CASGRMGFNQPQHF.